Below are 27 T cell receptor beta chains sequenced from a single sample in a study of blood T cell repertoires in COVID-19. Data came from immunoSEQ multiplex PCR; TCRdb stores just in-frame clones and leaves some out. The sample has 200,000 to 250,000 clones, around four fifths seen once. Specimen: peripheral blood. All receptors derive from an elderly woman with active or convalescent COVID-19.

The CDR3 DNA is TGTGCCAGCAGCGTGACAGCGCGACCGGGACAGGGGTATGAAAAACTGTTTTTT. It is translated as CASSVTARPGQGYEKLFF. The chain has TRBV9 and TRBJ1-4; TRBD1 matches 10 bases. The CDR3 loop spans 18 amino acids. From germline, CDR1 is SGDLS and CDR2 YYNGEE. Trimming removed 2 bases from V and 6 bases from J; junction bases left unmatched: 13.

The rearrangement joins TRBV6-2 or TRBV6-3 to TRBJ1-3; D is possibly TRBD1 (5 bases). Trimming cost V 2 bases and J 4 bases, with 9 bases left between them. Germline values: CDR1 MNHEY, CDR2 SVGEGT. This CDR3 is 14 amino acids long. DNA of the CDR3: TGTGCCAGCAGTTACGACAGAGTCGGAAACACCATATATTTT. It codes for CASSYDRVGNTIYF.

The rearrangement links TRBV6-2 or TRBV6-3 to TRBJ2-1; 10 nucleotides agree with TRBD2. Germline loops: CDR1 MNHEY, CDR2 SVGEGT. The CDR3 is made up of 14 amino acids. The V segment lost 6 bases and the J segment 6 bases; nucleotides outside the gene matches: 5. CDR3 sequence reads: CASRPSGRGNEQFF. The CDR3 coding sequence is TGTGCCAGCAGGCCTAGCGGGAGAGGCAATGAGCAGTTCTTC.

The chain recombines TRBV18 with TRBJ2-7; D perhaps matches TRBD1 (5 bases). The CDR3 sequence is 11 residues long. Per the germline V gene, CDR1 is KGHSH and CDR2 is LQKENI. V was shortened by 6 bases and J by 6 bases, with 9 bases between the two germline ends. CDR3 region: CASSDQGEQYF. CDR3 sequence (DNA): TGTGCCAGCTCGGACCAGGGCGAGCAGTACTTC.

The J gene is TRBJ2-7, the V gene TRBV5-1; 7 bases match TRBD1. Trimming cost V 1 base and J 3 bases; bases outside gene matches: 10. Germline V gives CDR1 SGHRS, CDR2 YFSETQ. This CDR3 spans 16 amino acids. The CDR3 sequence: CASSLLDPGQNYEQYF. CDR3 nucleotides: TGCGCCAGCAGCTTGCTTGATCCGGGACAGAACTACGAGCAGTACTTC.

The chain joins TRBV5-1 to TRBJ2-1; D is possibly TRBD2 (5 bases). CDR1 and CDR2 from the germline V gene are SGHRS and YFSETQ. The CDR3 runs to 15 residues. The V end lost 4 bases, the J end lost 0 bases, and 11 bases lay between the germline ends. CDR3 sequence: CASSVLADSYNEQFF. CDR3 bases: TGCGCCAGCAGCGTCCTAGCAGACTCCTACAATGAGCAGTTCTTC.

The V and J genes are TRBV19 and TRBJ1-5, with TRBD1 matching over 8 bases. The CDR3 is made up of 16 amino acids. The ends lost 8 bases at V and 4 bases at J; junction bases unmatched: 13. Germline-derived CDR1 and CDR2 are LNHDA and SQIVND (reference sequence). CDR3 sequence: CASGPTQGAPNQPQHF. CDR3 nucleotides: TGTGCCAGTGGGCCGACCCAGGGGGCGCCTAATCAGCCCCAGCATTTT.

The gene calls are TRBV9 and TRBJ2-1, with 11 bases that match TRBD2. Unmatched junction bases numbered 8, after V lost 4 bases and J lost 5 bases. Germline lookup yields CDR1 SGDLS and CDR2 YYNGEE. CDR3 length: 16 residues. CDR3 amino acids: CASSTIAGGPDNEQFF. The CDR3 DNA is TGTGCCAGCAGCACCATAGCGGGGGGGCCCGACAATGAGCAGTTCTTC.

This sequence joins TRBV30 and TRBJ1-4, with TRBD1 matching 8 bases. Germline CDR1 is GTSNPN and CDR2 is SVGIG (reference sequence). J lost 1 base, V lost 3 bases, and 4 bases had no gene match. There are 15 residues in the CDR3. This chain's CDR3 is CAWRDRARTNEKLFF. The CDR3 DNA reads TGTGCCTGGAGGGACAGGGCGAGAACTAATGAAAAACTGTTTTTT.

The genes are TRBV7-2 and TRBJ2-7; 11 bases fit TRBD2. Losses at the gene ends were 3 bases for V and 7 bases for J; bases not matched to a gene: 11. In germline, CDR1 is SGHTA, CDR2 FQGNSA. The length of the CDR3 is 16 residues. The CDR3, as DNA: TGTGCCAGCAGCTTGTGGAGTAGCGGGAGGGCCGGGGAGCAGTACTTC. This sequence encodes CASSLWSSGRAGEQYF.

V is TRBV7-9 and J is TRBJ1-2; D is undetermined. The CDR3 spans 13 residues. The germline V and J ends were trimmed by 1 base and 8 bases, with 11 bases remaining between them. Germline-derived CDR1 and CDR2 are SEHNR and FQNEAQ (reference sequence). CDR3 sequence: CASSLEDFTGYTF. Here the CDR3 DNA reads TGTGCCAGCAGCTTAGAGGACTTCACGGGCTACACCTTC.

DNA of the CDR3: TGCGCCAGCAGCCCATGGACACGGGACAATGAGCAGTTCTTC. Translated: CASSPWTRDNEQFF. The chain combines TRBV5-1 with TRBJ2-1; maybe TRBD1 (5 bases). Germline V CDR1 and CDR2: SGHRS, YFSETQ. Trimming removed 4 bases at V and 5 bases at J, with 13 bases between. There are 14 residues in the CDR3.

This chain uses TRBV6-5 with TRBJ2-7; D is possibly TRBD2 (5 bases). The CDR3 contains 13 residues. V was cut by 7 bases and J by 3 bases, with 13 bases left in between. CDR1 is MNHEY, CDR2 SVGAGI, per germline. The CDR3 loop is CASTEAGGYEQYF. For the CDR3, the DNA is TGTGCCAGCACCGAGGCAGGAGGCTACGAGCAGTACTTC.

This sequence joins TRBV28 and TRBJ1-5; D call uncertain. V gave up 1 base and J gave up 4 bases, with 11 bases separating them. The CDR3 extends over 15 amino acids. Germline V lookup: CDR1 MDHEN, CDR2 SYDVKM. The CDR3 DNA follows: TGTGCCAGCAGTTTATTCCGGCCGGGGAATCAGCCCCAGCATTTT. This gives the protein CASSLFRPGNQPQHF.

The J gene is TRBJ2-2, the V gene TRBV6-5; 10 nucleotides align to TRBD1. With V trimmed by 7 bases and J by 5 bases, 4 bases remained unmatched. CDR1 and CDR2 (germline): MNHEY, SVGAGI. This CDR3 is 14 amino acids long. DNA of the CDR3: TGTGCCAGCACCGGGACAGGGGTGACCGGGGAGCTGTTTTTT. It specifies CASTGTGVTGELFF.

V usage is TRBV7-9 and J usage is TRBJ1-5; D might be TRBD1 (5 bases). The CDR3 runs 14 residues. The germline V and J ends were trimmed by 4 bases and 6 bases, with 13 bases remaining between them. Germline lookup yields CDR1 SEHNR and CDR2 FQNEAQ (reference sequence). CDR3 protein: CASSSDRDFQPQHF. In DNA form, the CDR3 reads TGTGCCAGCAGCTCCGACCGGGACTTTCAGCCCCAGCATTTT.

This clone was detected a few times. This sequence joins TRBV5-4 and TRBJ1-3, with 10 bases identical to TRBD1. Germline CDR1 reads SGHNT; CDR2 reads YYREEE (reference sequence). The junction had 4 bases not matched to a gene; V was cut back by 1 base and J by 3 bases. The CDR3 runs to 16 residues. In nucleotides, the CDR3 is TGTGCCAGCAGCTTGTCTGGGACAGGGGTTGGAAACACCATATATTTT. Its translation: CASSLSGTGVGNTIYF. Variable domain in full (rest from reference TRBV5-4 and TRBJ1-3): ETGVTQSPTHLIKTRGQQVTLRCSSQSGHNTVSWYQQALGQGPQFIFQYYREEENGRGNFPPRFSGLQFPNYSSELNVNALELDDSALYLCASSLSGTGVGNTIYFGEGSWLTVV.

Here the CDR3 reads CASSLVIGSGQETQYF. The CDR3 bases are TGTGCCAGCAGCTTAGTTATTGGTAGCGGCCAAGAGACCCAGTACTTC. The chain uses TRBV13 and TRBJ2-5; TRBD2 might be the D (6 bases). V lost 1 base and J lost 1, with 13 bases in between. The V gene's germline CDR1 is PRHDT and CDR2 FYEKMQ (reference sequence). There are 16 residues in the CDR3.

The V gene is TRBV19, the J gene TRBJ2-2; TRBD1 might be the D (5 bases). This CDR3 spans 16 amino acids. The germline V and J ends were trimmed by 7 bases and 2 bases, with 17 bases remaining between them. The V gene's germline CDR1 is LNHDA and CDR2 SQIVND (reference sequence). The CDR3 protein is CASTSIGEGNTGELFF. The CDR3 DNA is TGTGCCAGTACCTCTATAGGGGAAGGAAACACCGGGGAGCTGTTTTTT.

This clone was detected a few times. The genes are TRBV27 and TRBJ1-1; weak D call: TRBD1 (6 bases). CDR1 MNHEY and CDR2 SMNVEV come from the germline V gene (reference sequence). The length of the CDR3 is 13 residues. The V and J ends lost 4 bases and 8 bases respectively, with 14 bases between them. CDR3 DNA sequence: TGTGCCAGCAGTTCCATACAGGGATCCGAAGCTTTCTTT. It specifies CASSSIQGSEAFF.

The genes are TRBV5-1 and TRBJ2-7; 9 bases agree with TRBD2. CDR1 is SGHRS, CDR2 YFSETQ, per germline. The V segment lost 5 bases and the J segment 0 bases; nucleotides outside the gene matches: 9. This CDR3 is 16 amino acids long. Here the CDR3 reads CASRSAGGPLSYEQYF. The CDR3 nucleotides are TGCGCCAGCAGATCGGCGGGAGGGCCTCTCTCCTACGAGCAGTACTTC.

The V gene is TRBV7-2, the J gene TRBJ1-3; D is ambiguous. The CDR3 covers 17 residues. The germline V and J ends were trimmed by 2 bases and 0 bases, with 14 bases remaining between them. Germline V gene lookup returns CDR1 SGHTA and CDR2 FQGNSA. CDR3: CASSLIPNVPSGNTIYF. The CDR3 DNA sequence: TGTGCCAGCAGCTTAATTCCTAATGTACCCTCTGGAAACACCATATATTTT.

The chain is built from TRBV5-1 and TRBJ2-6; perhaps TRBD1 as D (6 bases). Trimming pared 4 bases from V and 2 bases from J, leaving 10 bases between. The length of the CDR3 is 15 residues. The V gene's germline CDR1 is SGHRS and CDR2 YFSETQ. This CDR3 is CASSIGQTGANVLTF. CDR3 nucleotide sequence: TGCGCCAGCAGCATAGGACAGACTGGGGCCAACGTCCTGACTTTC.

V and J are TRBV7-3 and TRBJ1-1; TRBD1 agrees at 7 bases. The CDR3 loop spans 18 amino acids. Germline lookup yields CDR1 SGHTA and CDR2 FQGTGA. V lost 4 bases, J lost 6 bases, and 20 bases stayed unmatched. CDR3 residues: CASSSSTGRGTTLSEAFF. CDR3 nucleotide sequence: TGTGCCAGCAGCTCATCGACAGGGCGTGGGACCACACTATCTGAAGCTTTCTTT.

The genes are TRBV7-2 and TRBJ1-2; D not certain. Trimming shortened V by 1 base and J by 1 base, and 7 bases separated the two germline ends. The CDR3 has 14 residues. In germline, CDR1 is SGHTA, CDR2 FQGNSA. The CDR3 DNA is TGTGCCAGCAGCTTAGGCAGTATTAACTATGGCTACACCTTC. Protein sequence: CASSLGSINYGYTF.

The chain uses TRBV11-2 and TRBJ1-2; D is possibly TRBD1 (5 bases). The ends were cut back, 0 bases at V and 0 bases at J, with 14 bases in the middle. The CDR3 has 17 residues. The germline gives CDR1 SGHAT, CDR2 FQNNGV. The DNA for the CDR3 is TGTGCCAGCAGCTTAGATGGTGGGGCAGAAGCTAACTATGGCTACACCTTC. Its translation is CASSLDGGAEANYGYTF. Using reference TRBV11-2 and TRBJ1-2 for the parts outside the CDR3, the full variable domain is EAGVAQSPRYKIIEKRQSVAFWCNPISGHATLYWYQQILGQGPKLLIQFQNNGVVDDSQLPKDRFSAERLKGVDSTLKIQPAKLEDSAVYLCASSLDGGAEANYGYTFGSGTRLTVV.

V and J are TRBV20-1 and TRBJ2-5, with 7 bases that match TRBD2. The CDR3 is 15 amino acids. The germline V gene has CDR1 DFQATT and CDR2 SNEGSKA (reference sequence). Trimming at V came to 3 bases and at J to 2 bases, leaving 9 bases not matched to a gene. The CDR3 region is CSASFPSGSQETQYF. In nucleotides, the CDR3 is TGCAGTGCTAGTTTTCCTAGCGGAAGTCAAGAGACCCAGTACTTC.